This paragraph covers one TCR beta chain sequence. The data are from a study of Graves' ophthalmopathy and Graves' hyperthyroidism. Germline CDR1 and CDR2: SQVTM and ANQGSEA. Trimming left V 8 bases short and J 4 bases short, with 9 bases between. The CDR3 contains 11 residues. The authors amplified TCR beta CDR3 regions from RNA transcripts. The authors performed first-round RT-PCR with HTBI primers and then a second-round multiplex PCR. TCRdb independently ran MiXCR on the multiplex PCR reads; one entry per CDR3 protein. The data hold roughly 1.1 million distinct CDR3 sequences, with about 38% observed a single time.

What was sequenced was peripheral blood or thyroid tissue (not recorded which). V is TRBV29-1 and J is TRBJ1-3; no reliable D call. This receptor was identified in an adult man with Graves' hyperthyroidism. CDR3 in amino acids: CSFPGGNTIYF. In DNA, the CDR3 is TGCAGCTTCCCCGGGGGAAACACCATATATTTT.